This TCR beta chain was obtained from a study of OX40 agonist ivuxolimab in advanced cancers. Study-level information: As their treatment, patients were administered ivuxolimab, an agonistic anti-OX40 (CD134) antibody.

V lost 0 bases and J lost 0, with 3 bases in between. This CDR3 is built from 13 residues. Germline CDR1 is SGHRS and CDR2 is YFSETQ. People who had autoimmune disease history or systemic immunosuppression were excluded. Some clones are missing from TCRdb's copy, which holds only in-frame ones; the method was immunoSEQ multiplex PCR. The sample lists approximately 71,000 clones, around 84% occurring once. This chain uses TRBV5-1 with TRBJ1-2; D not certain. The clonotype was recovered from an adult with an advanced solid tumor such as melanoma, head and neck, liver or kidney cancer. Sequencing used CD4+ or CD8+ T cells sorted from blood, obtained in a trial of the OX40 agonist ivuxolimab. CDR3 region: CASSLEANYGYTF. In DNA, the CDR3 is TGCGCCAGCAGCTTGGAGGCTAACTATGGCTACACCTTC.